The rows below give T cell receptor beta chains drawn from one sample of a study of cytomegalovirus exposure and HLA in healthy donors. The assay was immunoSEQ multiplex PCR, and TCRdb's table has in-frame clones only and misses some. The sample has 55,000 to 80,000 clones, around 80% seen once; the top ten hold around 9.7%. Sequenced material: PBMCs. Receptors originate from a man between 35 and 55 years old in good health and CMV-seronegative. CDR3s include the opening cysteine and the closing phenylalanine or tryptophan. A D gene is named only where the DNA matches it firmly. Rows give clone size only sometimes, using once, few, many, or a class for an expanded clone.

>TRBV6-5|TRBJ2-7|NA|few
CASSQQGLEQYF
TGTGCCAGCAGTCAACAGGGTCTGGAGCAGTACTTC
>TRBV4-1|TRBJ2-7|TRBD2|NA
CASSRGLAGGTYEQYF
TGCGCCAGCAGCCGAGGACTAGCGGGAGGTACCTACGAGCAGTACTTC
>TRBV6-5|TRBJ2-5|NA|once
CASSYSRDWQETQYF
TGTGCCAGCAGTTACTCGAGAGACTGGCAAGAGACCCAGTACTTC
>TRBV4-1|TRBJ2-5|NA|NA
CASSQGGRQETQYF
TGCGCCAGCAGCCAAGGAGGGCGTCAAGAGACCCAGTACTTC
>TRBV2|TRBJ2-4|TRBD1|few
CASSGKGAGKNIQYF
TGTGCCAGCAGTGGGAAGGGGGCGGGCAAAAACATTCAGTACTTC
>TRBV11-2|TRBJ2-7|NA|NA
CASSLSFSSYEQYF
TGTGCCAGCAGCTTAAGTTTCAGCTCCTACGAGCAGTACTTC
>TRBV1|TRBJ1-1|NA|NA
CTSSQGRQGPPSRAEAFF
TGCACCAGCAGCCAGGGGCGGCAGGGGCCGCCATCGAGGGCTGAAGCTTTCTTT
>TRBV5-1|TRBJ1-5|NA|few
CASSLSGGEGQPQHF
TGCGCCAGCAGCTTGTCGGGGGGCGAGGGTCAGCCCCAGCATTTT
>TRBV18|TRBJ2-7|NA|NA
CASSREGDNYEQYF
TGTGCCAGCTCACGGGAGGGGGACAACTACGAGCAGTACTTC
>TRBV19|TRBJ2-3|TRBD2|NA
CASSTSTGGKKNTQYF
TGTGCCAGTAGTACGTCGACGGGGGGGAAGAAAAATACGCAGTATTTT
>TRBV29-1|TRBJ1-1|NA|NA
CSVEKNRGVSPEAFF
TGCAGCGTTGAAAAGAACCGGGGGGTTTCTCCTGAAGCTTTCTTT
>TRBV5-4|TRBJ1-1|NA|NA
CASSTRGVAATEAFF
TGTGCCAGCAGCACCCGGGGGGTTGCCGCCACTGAAGCTTTCTTT
>TRBV7-9|TRBJ2-1|TRBD2|NA
CSSSLVGTKDNEQFF
TGTTCCAGCAGCTTAGTCGGGACTAAGGACAATGAGCAGTTCTTC
>TRBV7-2|TRBJ2-7|TRBD2|NA
CASTLGSGSSYEQYF
TGTGCCAGCACCCTTGGCAGCGGGAGCTCCTACGAGCAGTACTTC
>TRBV19|TRBJ1-5|TRBD1|NA
CASSIQDWRQGNQPQHF
TGTGCCAGTAGTATCCAAGATTGGAGACAGGGAAATCAGCCCCAGCATTTT
>TRBV9|TRBJ2-2|NA|NA
CASSVVAANTGELFF
TGTGCCAGCAGCGTAGTCGCAGCGAACACCGGGGAGCTGTTTTTT